This TCR beta chain was captured by sequencing in a study of blood T cell repertoires in COVID-19. Whole-study context: Samples representing acute and convalescent COVID-19 were sourced from the United States, Italy and Spain. PBMCs, B-cell-depleted T cells, or T cells provided the cDNA or gDNA that made up the material.

CDR1 and CDR2 from the germline V gene are PRHDT and FYEKMQ (reference sequence). The CDR3 has 12 residues. Authors' analysis steps: Reference gene primers were amplified, and this amplification served to estimate nucleated cell counts. Generated by immunoSEQ multiplex PCR, the TCRdb table keeps only in-frame clones and is missing some. V and J calls and clone size are copied from that table; D and trimming were computed from the DNA. The data contain 90,000 to 100,000 clones, approximately 82% of them seen just once; the ten biggest clones take up under 11%. Comments on this clone: The junction departs from germline at one end; a sequencing error may be responsible.

The specimen sequenced was peripheral blood. The sequence came from a man in his 70s with acute or convalescent COVID-19. The chain combines TRBV13 with TRBJ2-1; D possibly corresponds to TRBD2 (5 bases). The CDR3 spells CASSPRYGEPFF. For the CDR3, the DNA is TGTGCCAGCAGCCCAAGGTACGGGGAGCCGTTCTTC.